Below are 25 T cell receptor beta chains sequenced from a single sample in a study of technical replicates of blood from a handful of donors. This table comes from immunoSEQ multiplex PCR, and its TCRdb copy is limited to in-frame clones, with some not included. The data show 55,000 to 65,000 clones, with 70% to 90% seen just once and approximately 5.4% held by the top ten. The sequenced sample consisted of PBMCs. The origin of the receptors is a human donor in good health. Some clones in this sample may be carry-over from other donors' samples.

V usage is TRBV9 and J usage is TRBJ2-1; possibly TRBD2 for D (5 bases). Between the trimmed V and J ends, which lost 0 bases and 2 bases, there was a span of 9 bases. In germline, CDR1 is SGDLS, CDR2 YYNGEE. CDR3 length equals 15 residues. The CDR3 DNA reads as TGTGCCAGCAGCGTAGAAAGCGGCCCCTACAATGAGCAGTTCTTC. Translated, it gives CASSVESGPYNEQFF.

This chain connects TRBV7-9 to TRBJ2-1; a weak D match, TRBD2 (7 bases). Germline-derived CDR1 and CDR2 are SEHNR and FQNEAQ (reference sequence). There are 14 residues in the CDR3. V lost 6 bases and J 8 bases, leaving 17 bases between the germline ends. This CDR3 reads CASSAGGGGDEQFF. DNA for the CDR3: TGTGCCAGCAGTGCTGGCGGGGGCGGCGATGAGCAGTTCTTC.

This clone was recorded only once. The CDR3 spells CASRREGSYEQYF. Written as DNA, the CDR3 is TGTGCCAGCAGGAGAGAGGGTTCATACGAGCAGTACTTC. The chain is built from TRBV6-5 and TRBJ2-7; D is possibly TRBD2 (5 bases). V lost 6 bases and J lost 4, with 13 bases in between. Germline assignment: CDR1 MNHEY and CDR2 SVGAGI. The CDR3 contains 13 residues.

The sample holds one count of this clone. V gene TRBV4-3 combines with J gene TRBJ1-6; D is uncertain. Trimming stripped 0 bases from V and 10 bases from J, with 16 bases between. CDR3 length: 16 amino acids. CDR1 is LGHNA, CDR2 YSLEER, per germline. The CDR3 nucleotides read TGCGCCAGCAGCCAAGAAGGCGGGATTTTCCAATCACCCCTCCACTTT. Translating it yields CASSQEGGIFQSPLHF.

This rearrangement joins TRBV15 to TRBJ1-3, with TRBD1 matching 10 bases. The germline V gene has CDR1 LNHNV and CDR2 YYDKDF (reference sequence). Trimming removed 1 base from V and 2 bases from J; junction bases left unmatched: 5. The CDR3 covers 17 residues. CDR3 protein: CATSRVFGQGAGNTIYF. The CDR3 DNA reads as TGTGCCACCAGCAGAGTGTTCGGACAGGGGGCTGGAAACACCATATATTTT.

The chain has TRBV5-1 and TRBJ1-2, with D maybe TRBD1 (5 bases). The CDR3 is made up of 14 amino acids. Germline CDR1 reads SGHRS; CDR2 reads YFSETQ. Trimming took off 0 bases at V and 7 bases at J, with 13 bases between the two ends. In nucleotides, the CDR3 is TGCGCCAGCAGCTTGGCCGGCAGGGCGAGTGGCTACACCTTC. It is translated as CASSLAGRASGYTF.

The count of this clone is one. This chain connects TRBV2 to TRBJ1-2, with 7 positions matching TRBD1. The CDR3 length is 13 residues. Germline V CDR1 and CDR2: SNHLY, FYNNEI. Trimming removed 6 bases from V and 1 base from J; junction bases left unmatched: 2. CDR3 in amino acids: CASRGDSNYGYTF. CDR3 sequence (DNA): TGTGCCAGCAGGGGGGACAGTAACTATGGCTACACCTTC.

The V gene is TRBV29-1, the J gene TRBJ1-2, with 10 bases that match TRBD1. The CDR3 is 13 amino acids. The germline gives CDR1 SQVTM, CDR2 ANQGSEA. The CDR3: CRAPGQGNYGYTF. For the CDR3, the DNA is TGCAGAGCCCCGGGACAGGGGAACTATGGCTACACCTTC.

This chain links TRBV5-8 with TRBJ1-3; 9 positions agree with TRBD1. Germline-derived CDR1 and CDR2 are SGHTS and YDEGEE. The CDR3 runs to 16 residues. J was trimmed by 4 bases and V by 5 bases; bases with no gene match: 10. The CDR3, as DNA: TGTGCCAGCAGGCCAACAGGGACAGGGTTCGGAAACACCATATATTTT. Its protein product is CASRPTGTGFGNTIYF.

The chain carries TRBV11-3 and TRBJ2-1; 10 bases map to TRBD2. With 3 bases clipped from V and 2 bases from J, the junction kept 4 bases outside the gene matches. From germline, CDR1 is SGHNT and CDR2 YENEEA. The CDR3 is 16 residues long. Written as DNA, the CDR3 is TGTGCCAGCAGCTTGAGCGGGGGGGCCGCCTACAATGAGCAGTTCTTC. Translated, it gives CASSLSGGAAYNEQFF.

The CDR3 here is CSVESIGGGEAFF. The CDR3 nucleotides read TGCAGCGTTGAATCAATTGGGGGGGGTGAAGCTTTCTTT. The genes are TRBV29-1 and TRBJ1-1; perhaps TRBD1 as D (5 bases). Trimming left V 2 bases short and J 7 bases short, with 14 bases between. The CDR3 has 13 amino acids. CDR1 and CDR2 from the germline V gene are SQVTM and ANQGSEA.

This sequence joins TRBV12-5 and TRBJ1-1; 7 bases align to TRBD1. The CDR3 is 15 residues long. Germline assignment: CDR1 LGHNT and CDR2 FRNRAP. V lost 5 bases and J lost 0; bases outside the gene matches: 6. CDR3 residues: CASGPPDRLNTEAFF. Here the CDR3 DNA reads TGTGCTAGTGGTCCACCGGACAGGTTGAACACTGAAGCTTTCTTT. Drawing the rest from reference TRBV12-5 and TRBJ1-1, the complete variable domain is DARVTQTPRHKVTEMGQEVTMRCQPILGHNTVFWYRQTMMQGLELLAYFRNRAPLDDSGMPKDRFSAEMPDATLATLKIQPSEPRDSAVYFCASGPPDRLNTEAFFGQGTRLTVV.

This chain links TRBV5-1 with TRBJ1-4; the D is unclear. Trimming cost V 4 bases and J 3 bases, with 10 bases left between them. The CDR3 is made up of 14 amino acids. Germline CDR1 SGHRS, CDR2 YFSETQ. The CDR3: CASSPQASNEKLFF. The CDR3 DNA sequence: TGCGCCAGCAGCCCGCAGGCGTCTAATGAAAAACTGTTTTTT.

The V and J genes are TRBV7-9 and TRBJ1-6, with a weak D call TRBD1 (5 bases). The CDR3 runs 14 residues. CDR1 SEHNR and CDR2 FQNEAQ come from the germline V gene (reference sequence). Trimming removed 7 bases at V and 10 bases at J, with 17 bases between. CDR3: CASKPYPGDSPLHF. The CDR3 bases are TGTGCCAGCAAACCCTACCCGGGGGACTCACCCCTCCACTTT. The full variable domain, completed using reference TRBV7-9 and TRBJ1-6, is DTGVSQNPRHKITKRGQNVTFRCDPISEHNRLYWYRQTLGQGPEFLTYFQNEAQLEKSRLLSDRFSAERPKGSFSTLEIQRTEQGDSAMYLCASKPYPGDSPLHFGNGTRLTVT.

The CDR3 DNA reads as TGTGCCAGCAGTTCTGGCCCTCTACGGGATCAGCCCCAGCATTTT. Protein product: CASSSGPLRDQPQHF. This chain links TRBV5-4 with TRBJ1-5; D is uncertain. Trimming removed 5 bases from V and 5 bases from J, with 17 bases in between. CDR1 is SGHNT and CDR2 is YYREEE in the germline V gene (reference sequence). This CDR3 contains 15 residues.

The chain couples TRBV5-1 to TRBJ2-5; D is ambiguous. Trimming pared 3 bases from V and 5 bases from J, leaving 8 bases between. The CDR3 contains 12 residues. Germline V CDR1 and CDR2: SGHRS, YFSETQ. The CDR3 is CASSSTGETQYF. The CDR3 DNA is TGCGCCAGCAGCTCGACTGGGGAGACCCAGTACTTC.

This chain links TRBV5-6 with TRBJ2-2, with D tentatively TRBD2 (6 bases). The length of the CDR3 is 15 residues. The ends were cut back, 4 bases at V and 4 bases at J, with 14 bases in the middle. Germline values: CDR1 SGHDT, CDR2 YYEEEE. The CDR3 region has the DNA TGTGCCAGCAGCCCGGAGGGGAGCTTCACCGGGGAGCTGTTTTTT. The encoded protein is CASSPEGSFTGELFF.

The J gene is TRBJ2-3, the V gene TRBV11-3; the D is unclear. CDR1 and CDR2 from the germline V gene are SGHNT and YENEEA. V shed 5 bases and J shed 2 bases, with 5 bases lying between them. The CDR3 loop spans 12 amino acids. DNA for the CDR3: TGTGCCAGCAGCCAAAACACAGATACGCAGTATTTT. Translation gives CASSQNTDTQYF.

Comment on this clone: Distinct nucleotide sequences in the sample also encode this CDR3. The chain combines TRBV7-9 with TRBJ1-5, with TRBD1 as a possible D gene (5 bases). Germline V lookup: CDR1 SEHNR, CDR2 FQNEAQ (reference sequence). Trimming removed 2 bases from V and 5 bases from J, with 10 bases in between. The CDR3 runs 14 residues. CDR3 sequence (DNA): TGTGCCAGCAGCTTAAGCGGGGGGGATCAGCCCCAGCATTTT. This sequence encodes CASSLSGGDQPQHF.

CDR3 in amino acids: CASSHRDKNTGELFF. The DNA of the CDR3 is TGTGCCAGCAGTCACCGGGACAAGAACACCGGGGAGCTGTTTTTT. The V call is TRBV6-5, the J call TRBJ2-2; tentative D call: TRBD1 (6 bases). Trimming pared 5 bases from V and 1 base from J, leaving 11 bases between. CDR1 and CDR2 from the germline V gene are MNHEY and SVGAGI. This CDR3 region has 15 residues.

The chain combines TRBV19 with TRBJ1-4; D is ambiguous. Trimming shortened V by 5 bases and J by 5 bases, and 12 bases separated the two germline ends. CDR1 and CDR2 (germline): LNHDA, SQIVND (reference sequence). The CDR3 is made up of 14 amino acids. The CDR3 spells CASSRGWVNEKLFF. CDR3 coding DNA: TGTGCCAGTAGTCGGGGTTGGGTCAATGAAAAACTGTTTTTT.

The chain employs TRBV28 and TRBJ2-1, with 8 nucleotides matching TRBD2. The CDR3 is made up of 15 amino acids. The trim removed 3 bases at V and 7 bases at J, leaving 8 bases unmatched. CDR1 and CDR2 (germline): MDHEN, SYDVKM. The CDR3, as DNA: TGTGCCAGCAGTTTCCGGGGGGGGCCAGGTAATGAGCAGTTCTTC. Translating gives CASSFRGGPGNEQFF.

The chain has TRBV29-1 and TRBJ1-4; the D gene is possibly TRBD1 (6 bases). CDR1 is SQVTM and CDR2 is ANQGSEA in the germline V gene. CDR3 size: 14 residues. The V end was cut by 2 bases, the J end by 10 bases, with 17 bases between. CDR3 DNA: TGCAGCGTTGAAACTGGGGGCGCGGGTGGAAAACTGTTTTTT. Protein product: CSVETGGAGGKLFF.

The chain links TRBV5-4 to TRBJ2-1; D remains unclear. This CDR3 comprises 16 residues. V was pared by 2 bases and J by 0 bases, with 12 bases between. Germline assignment: CDR1 SGHNT and CDR2 YYREEE (reference sequence). CDR3 sequence reads: CASSFPRISSYNEQFF. The CDR3 region has the DNA TGTGCCAGCAGCTTTCCCAGGATCTCCTCCTACAATGAGCAGTTCTTC.

V and J are TRBV10-3 and TRBJ2-1; D is possibly TRBD2 (6 bases). The V end lost 10 bases, the J end lost 1 base, and 14 bases lay between the germline ends. The germline CDR1 and CDR2 sequences are ENHRY and SYGVKD. The CDR3 is 14 residues long. CDR3 bases: TGTGCCAGCAGCGTAGGGAGGTCCTACAATGAGCAGTTCTTC. As protein: CASSVGRSYNEQFF.